Described below is a single T cell receptor (beta chain) sequence and its context. This sample stems from a study of patients and donors after allogeneic stem cell transplantation. From germline, CDR1 is LGHNA and CDR2 YNFKEQ. Trimming took 4 bases from V and 0 from J, leaving 9 bases between them. The CDR3 is made up of 14 amino acids. TCRdb passed the RT-PCR reads through MiXCR, listing each CDR3 protein once. The sample shows about 89,000 distinct CDR3 sequences, approximately 49% of them seen only once. Sequenced sample: blood, either unsorted or a sorted T cell fraction (not recorded which). This chain connects TRBV4-2 to TRBJ2-5; D is unclear. This TCR derives from a human donor who was either an allogeneic HSCT recipient or a stem cell or donor lymphocyte infusion donor (not recorded which). It is not recorded whose cells these are; they may come from a transplant donor. The CDR3 DNA reads TGTGCCAGCAGCCGAGAGGCCGACCAAGAGACCCAGTACTTC. Its protein is CASSREADQETQYF.